The clone carrying this T cell receptor (beta chain) came up many times. What it binds is unknown. The data originate from a study of blood T cells in healthy people across ages. Study-level background: Using template switching, researchers captured about one barcoded beta molecule for each two T cells. The study, taken as a whole, reports: CMV status of donors was unknown, possibly confounding expanded clonotype changes. Higher diversity and more naive CD4+ cells were features of long-lived donors, compared to aged donors.

From germline, CDR1 is SGHTA and CDR2 FQGNSA. The CDR3 has 15 residues. V lost 1 base, J lost 0 bases, and 10 bases lay in between. Primers used in a second PCR of about 7 to 11 cycles were a sample-barcoded 5' primer and a J-beta primer mix. TCRdb recomputed calls from the 5' RACE reads with MiXCR, one row per CDR3 protein. The data hold around 690,000 distinct CDR3 sequences, with roughly three fifths observed a single time. Investigators took around 10 milliliters of peripheral blood from every donor. The source material was blood. This TCR was recovered from a man aged 55 to 70 in good health. The chain couples TRBV7-2 to TRBJ2-7; D may be TRBD1 (5 bases). CDR3 in DNA: TGTGCCAGCAGCTTAGTACAGGCCCACTCCTACGAGCAGTACTTC. Translated, it gives CASSLVQAHSYEQYF.